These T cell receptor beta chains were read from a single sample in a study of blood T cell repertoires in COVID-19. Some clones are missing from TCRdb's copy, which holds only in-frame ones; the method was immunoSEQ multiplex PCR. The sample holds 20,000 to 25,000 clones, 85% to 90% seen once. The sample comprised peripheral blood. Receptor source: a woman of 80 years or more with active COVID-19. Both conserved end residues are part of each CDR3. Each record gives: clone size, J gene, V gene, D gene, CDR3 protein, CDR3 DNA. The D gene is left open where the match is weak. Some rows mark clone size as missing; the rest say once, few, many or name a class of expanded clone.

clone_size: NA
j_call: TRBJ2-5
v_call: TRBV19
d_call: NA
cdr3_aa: CASSWGQGRIQETQYF
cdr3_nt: TGTGCCAGTTCGTGGGGGCAGGGGAGAATACAAGAGACCCAGTACTTC

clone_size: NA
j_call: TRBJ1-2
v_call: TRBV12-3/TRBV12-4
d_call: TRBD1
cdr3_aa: CASSSGTEFGYTF
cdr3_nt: TGTGCCAGCAGTTCCGGGACAGAATTTGGCTACACCTTC

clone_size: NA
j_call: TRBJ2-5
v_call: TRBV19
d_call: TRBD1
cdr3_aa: CASRGDREQTQYF
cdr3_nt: TGTGCCAGTAGGGGAGACAGGGAACAGACCCAGTACTTC

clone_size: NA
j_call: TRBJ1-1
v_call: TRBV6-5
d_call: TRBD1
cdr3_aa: CASRLTGISNTEAFF
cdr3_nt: TGTGCCAGCAGACTGACAGGGATCAGCAACACTGAAGCTTTCTTT

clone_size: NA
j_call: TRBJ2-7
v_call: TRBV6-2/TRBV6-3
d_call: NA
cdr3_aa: CASSYPESSYEQYF
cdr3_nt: TGTGCCAGCAGTTACCCGGAGAGCTCCTACGAGCAGTACTTC

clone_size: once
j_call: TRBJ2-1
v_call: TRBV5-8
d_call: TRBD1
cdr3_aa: CASSTGASSYNEQFF
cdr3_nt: TGTGCCAGCAGTACAGGGGCCAGCTCCTACAATGAGCAGTTCTTC

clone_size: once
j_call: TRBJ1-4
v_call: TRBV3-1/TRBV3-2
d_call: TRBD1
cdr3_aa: CASSYTRGPGEKLFF
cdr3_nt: TGTGCCAGCAGTTACACCAGGGGGCCCGGTGAAAAACTGTTTTTT

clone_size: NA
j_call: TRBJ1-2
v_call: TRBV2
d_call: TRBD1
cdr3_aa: CASTRTGNGYGYTF
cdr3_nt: TGTGCCAGCACCAGGACAGGGAACGGCTATGGCTACACCTTC

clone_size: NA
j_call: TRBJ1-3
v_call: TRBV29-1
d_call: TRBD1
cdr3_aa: CSVEGGTGGSGNTIYF
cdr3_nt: TGCAGCGTTGAAGGGGGGACAGGGGGCTCTGGAAACACCATATATTTT

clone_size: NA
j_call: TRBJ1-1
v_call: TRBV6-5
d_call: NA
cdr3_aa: CASSYYRVRETEAFF
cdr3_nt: TGTGCCAGCAGTTATTACAGGGTGAGGGAGACTGAAGCTTTCTTT

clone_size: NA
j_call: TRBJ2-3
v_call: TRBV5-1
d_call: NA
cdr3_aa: CASSSGLASTDTQYF
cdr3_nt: TGCGCCAGCAGTTCCGGACTCGCAAGCACAGATACGCAGTATTTT

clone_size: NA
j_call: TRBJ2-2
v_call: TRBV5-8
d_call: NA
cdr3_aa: CASSLVRDPSILNTGELFF
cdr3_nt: TGTGCCAGCAGCTTGGTGCGGGACCCTTCGATTTTAAACACCGGGGAGCTGTTTTTT

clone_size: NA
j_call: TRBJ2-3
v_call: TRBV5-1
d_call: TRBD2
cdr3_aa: CASSLGGLAGTNTQYF
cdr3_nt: TGCGCCAGCAGCTTGGGTGGACTAGCGGGTACAAATACGCAGTATTTT

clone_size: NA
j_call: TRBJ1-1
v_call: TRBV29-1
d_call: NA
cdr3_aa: CSATDGGGTEAFF
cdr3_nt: TGCAGCGCAACAGACGGCGGAGGCACTGAAGCTTTCTTT

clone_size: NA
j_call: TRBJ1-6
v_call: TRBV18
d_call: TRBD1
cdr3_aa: CASSQGQGAGDSPLHF
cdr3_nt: TGTGCCAGCTCGCAGGGACAGGGGGCAGGGGATTCACCCCTCCACTTT

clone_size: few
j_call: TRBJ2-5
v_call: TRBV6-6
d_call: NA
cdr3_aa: CASSPSTRLVQETQYF
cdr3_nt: TGTGCCAGCAGTCCCTCGACTAGGTTGGTTCAAGAGACCCAGTACTTC

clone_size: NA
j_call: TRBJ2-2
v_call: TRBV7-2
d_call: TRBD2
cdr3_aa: CATLTSGGAGELFF
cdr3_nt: TGTGCCACCCTGACTAGCGGGGGGGCCGGGGAGCTGTTTTTT

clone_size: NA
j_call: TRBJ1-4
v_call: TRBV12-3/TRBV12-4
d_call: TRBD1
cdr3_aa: CASTRTGAKLFF
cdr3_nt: TGTGCCAGCACCCGGACAGGGGCAAAACTGTTTTTT

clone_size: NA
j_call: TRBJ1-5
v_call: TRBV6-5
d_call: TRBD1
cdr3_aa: CASGGQGNQPQHF
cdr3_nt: TGTGCCAGCGGGGGACAGGGCAATCAGCCCCAGCATTTT

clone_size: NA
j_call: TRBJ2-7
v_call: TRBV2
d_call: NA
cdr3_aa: CASSEKGTGYEQYF
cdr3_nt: TGTGCCAGCAGTGAAAAGGGTACAGGGTACGAGCAGTACTTC

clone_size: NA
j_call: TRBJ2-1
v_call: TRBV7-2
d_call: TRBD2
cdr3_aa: CASRSGTSGNNEQFF
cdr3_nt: TGTGCCAGCAGATCCGGGACTAGCGGTAACAATGAGCAGTTCTTC

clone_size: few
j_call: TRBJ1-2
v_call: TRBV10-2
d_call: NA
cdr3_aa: CASSESRTGLNYGYTF
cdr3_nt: TGCGCCAGCAGTGAGTCCAGAACAGGTCTTAACTATGGCTACACCTTC

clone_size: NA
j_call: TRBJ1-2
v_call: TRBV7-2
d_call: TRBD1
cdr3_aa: CASSSLTGVDGYTF
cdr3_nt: TGTGCCAGCAGCTCCCTGACAGGGGTTGATGGCTACACCTTC

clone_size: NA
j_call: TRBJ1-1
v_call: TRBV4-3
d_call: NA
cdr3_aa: CASSQDSGGRGNTEAFF
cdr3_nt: TGCGCCAGCAGCCAAGATAGCGGGGGGAGAGGAAACACTGAAGCTTTCTTT

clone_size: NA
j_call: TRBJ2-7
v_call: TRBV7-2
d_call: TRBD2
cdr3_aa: CASSLDWTSGGYEQYF
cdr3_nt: TGTGCCAGCAGCTTAGACTGGACTAGCGGGGGCTACGAGCAGTACTTC

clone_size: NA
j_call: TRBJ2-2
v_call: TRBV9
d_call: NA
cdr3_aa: CASAGRTGELFF
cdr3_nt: TGTGCCAGCGCAGGGCGCACCGGGGAGCTGTTTTTT

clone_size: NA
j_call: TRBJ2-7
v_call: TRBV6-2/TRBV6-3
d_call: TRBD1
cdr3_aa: CASSRQGSVNEQYF
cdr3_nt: TGTGCCAGCAGTCGACAGGGAAGCGTCAACGAGCAGTACTTC

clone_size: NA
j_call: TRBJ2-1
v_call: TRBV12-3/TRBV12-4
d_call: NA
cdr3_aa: CASSLKDNTEQFF
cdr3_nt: TGTGCCAGCAGTTTAAAGGACAATACTGAGCAGTTCTTC

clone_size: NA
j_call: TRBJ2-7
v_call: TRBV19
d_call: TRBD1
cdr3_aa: CASSSGQGGLFDEQYF
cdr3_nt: TGTGCCAGTAGTTCGGGACAGGGCGGCCTCTTTGACGAGCAGTACTTC

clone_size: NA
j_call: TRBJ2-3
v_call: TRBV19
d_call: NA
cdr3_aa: CASSMVGQTTDTQYF
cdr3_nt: TGTGCCAGTAGTATGGTGGGGCAGACCACAGATACGCAGTATTTT